A single sample is the source of the 30 T cell receptor beta chains below, sequenced in a study of T cell clonality in common variable immunodeficiency. TCRdb's table, derived via immunoSEQ multiplex PCR, lists solely in-frame clones and lacks some. The sample contains roughly 32,000 clones, none of them singletons. Sequenced material: peripheral blood mononuclear cells. Receptor source: a person aged 18 to 75 in good health.

About this clone: A read error may explain this, as a much larger clone is one base away. Sequencing ends 3 residues short of the CDR3 end; the germline J gene provides the rest. The genes are TRBV18 and TRBJ2-7; perhaps TRBD1 as D (5 bases). Germline CDR1 and CDR2: KGHSH and LQKENI. Trimming took off 4 bases at V and 5 bases at J, with 12 bases between the two ends. The CDR3 sequence is 13 residues long. The sequenced CDR3 bases are TGTGCCAGCTCACAAGCCTCAGGGAACGAG. Translation: CASSQASGNE. The whole CDR3 region reads CASSQASGNEQYF.

Comments on this clone: The missing CDR3 end, 3 residues past where the read stops, is filled in from the germline J gene. This chain uses TRBV2 with TRBJ2-1; 12 positions agree with TRBD2. Per germline, CDR1 SNHLY and CDR2 FYNNEI. CDR3 length equals 18 residues. With 7 bases clipped from V and 4 bases from J, the junction kept 14 bases outside the gene matches. The part of the CDR3 DNA that was read is TGTGCCAGCAACCCACCACGACTAGCGGGGGACCTTTACAATGAG. This encodes CASNPPRLAGDLYNE. The full-length CDR3 reads as CASNPPRLAGDLYNEQFF.

In this sample, this clone turned up many times. The read stops 3 residues short of the end of the CDR3; the missing end is completed from the germline J gene. This rearrangement joins TRBV5-1 to TRBJ1-2; perhaps TRBD1 as D (5 bases). V was cut by 0 bases and J by 0 bases, with 12 bases left in between. This CDR3 has 16 amino acids. CDR1 SGHRS and CDR2 YFSETQ come from the germline V gene. The sequenced CDR3 bases are TGCGCCAGCAGCTTGGACCCCGACAGAGCTAACTATGGC. It yields the protein CASSLDPDRANYG. The complete CDR3 protein is CASSLDPDRANYGYTF.

On this clone itself: A read error is possible here, since a much larger clone lies one base away. The read terminates 3 residues ahead of where the CDR3 ends, so the germline J gene completes it. The genes are TRBV19 and TRBJ2-2; D might be TRBD2 (5 bases). The CDR3 runs to 15 residues. Germline V CDR1 and CDR2: LNHDA, SQIVND (reference sequence). The CDR3 bases that were read are TGTGCCAGTACCCCGGACCTCTTTCTAGCTGAAAAG. Amino acids: CASTPDLFLAEK. The full CDR3 protein reads CASTPDLFLAEKLFF.

At least ten counts were recorded for this clone. The read ends 3 residues early relative to the CDR3; the germline J gene fills the gap. The genes are TRBV29-1 and TRBJ2-6; 7 bases map to TRBD1. This CDR3 has 17 amino acids. The germline gives CDR1 SQVTM, CDR2 ANQGSEA. V trimming: 5 bases; J trimming: 0 bases; junction bases outside the gene matches: 10. The CDR3 loop reads CSVISGQGVSGANVLTF. Incomplete CDR3 DNA: TGCAGCGTTATCTCCGGCCAGGGGGTCTCTGGGGCCAACGTC.

This clone was recorded at least ten times. From the germline J gene comes the end of the CDR3, since the read stops 3 residues before it. Additional DNA sequences in this sample encode the identical CDR3. The chain recombines TRBV20-1 with TRBJ1-1, with a possible D match to TRBD1 (5 bases). Trimming left V 2 bases short and J 1 base short, with 5 bases between. The CDR3 runs 12 residues. In germline, CDR1 is DFQATT, CDR2 SNEGSKA (reference sequence). The CDR3 loop reads CSARTGNTEAFF. CDR3 bases read: TGCAGTGCTAGAACAGGGAACACTGAA.

This clone was detected a few times. The CDR3 goes on 3 residues after the read ends, and that part is filled in from the germline J gene. The chain links TRBV30 to TRBJ1-2, with D possibly matching TRBD1 (5 bases). The length of the CDR3 is 16 residues. The germline V gene has CDR1 GTSNPN and CDR2 SVGIG (reference sequence). The CDR3 loop is CAWSPGLAGGVDTYTF. The CDR3 DNA, read in part, is TGTGCCTGGAGTCCCGGACTAGCGGGGGGGGTAGATACC.

This clone was counted many times. The observed sequence ends 3 residues before the CDR3 terminus, with the missing tail filled in from the germline J gene. The chain recombines TRBV13 with TRBJ1-1; D is perhaps TRBD1 (5 bases). This CDR3 contains 13 residues. Germline assignment: CDR1 PRHDT and CDR2 FYEKMQ (reference sequence). Trimming shortened V by 3 bases and J by 6 bases, and 11 bases separated the two germline ends. The CDR3 spells CASSFLGGPEAFF. The sequenced part of the CDR3 DNA is TGTGCCAGCAGCTTCCTCGGGGGACCTGAA.

This clone showed up many times. The read ends 3 residues shy of where the CDR3 ends; the end is completed using the germline J gene. The V and J genes are TRBV19 and TRBJ2-3; 10 nucleotides align to TRBD2. V shed 6 bases, J shed 3 bases, and the junction held 6 bases outside the gene matches. Germline lookup yields CDR1 LNHDA and CDR2 SQIVND (reference sequence). The CDR3 is 15 amino acids. Incomplete CDR3 DNA: TGTGCCAGTAGCCCAGCGGGAGGGCCGACAGATACG. The encoded protein is CASSPAGGPTDT. The CDR3 in full is CASSPAGGPTDTQYF.

This clone was seen repeatedly, ten times or more. The read terminates 3 residues ahead of where the CDR3 ends, so the germline J gene completes it. The chain has TRBV19 and TRBJ1-5; D is possibly TRBD1 (5 bases). With 11 bases removed from V and 0 bases from J, the gap between germline ends came to 26 bases. The CDR3 runs 18 residues. Germline CDR1 and CDR2: LNHDA and SQIVND (reference sequence). CDR3 bases read: TGTGCCTGCCGGGGGGGAGGCCCCTTGTCGAATAGCAATCAGCCC. Translating it yields CACRGGGPLSNSNQP. The entire CDR3 reads CACRGGGPLSNSNQPQHF.

Turning to this clone: The read terminates 3 residues ahead of where the CDR3 ends, so the germline J gene completes it. The chain has TRBV19 and TRBJ2-6, with D tentatively TRBD1 (5 bases). CDR3 size: 13 residues. Germline V lookup: CDR1 LNHDA, CDR2 SQIVND (reference sequence). Trimming shortened V by 4 bases and J by 7 bases, and 8 bases separated the two germline ends. The CDR3: CASSTQGANVLTF. Incomplete CDR3 DNA: TGTGCCAGTAGTACCCAGGGAGCCAACGTC.

This clone was observed many times. The CDR3 end is not reached by the read, which stops 3 residues before it; the germline J gene fills it in. The chain recombines TRBV28 with TRBJ2-5; possible D gene TRBD2, 6 bases. Germline V gives CDR1 MDHEN, CDR2 SYDVKM. V dropped 2 bases and J dropped 2 bases, with 9 bases sitting between them. This CDR3 comprises 14 residues. The sequenced part of the CDR3 DNA is TGTGCCAGCAGTTTAGGAGGGTTGCAAGAGACC. Amino acids: CASSLGGLQET. The full CDR3 reads CASSLGGLQETQYF. Looking up the rest from reference TRBV28 and TRBJ2-5 gives the full variable domain: DVKVTQSSRYLVKRTGEKVFLECVQDMDHENMFWYRQDPGLGLRLIYFSYDVKMKEKGDIPEGYSVSREKKERFSLILESASTNQTSMYLCASSLGGLQETQYFGPGTRLLVL.

This clone was seen at least ten times. From the germline J gene comes the end of the CDR3, since the read stops 3 residues before it. This sequence joins TRBV30 and TRBJ1-6; D might be TRBD1 (6 bases). CDR3 length: 13 amino acids. Germline V gene data show CDR1 as GTSNPN and CDR2 as SVGIG (reference sequence). Trimming took off 3 bases at V and 8 bases at J, with 11 bases between the two ends. CDR3 DNA (partial): TGTGCCTGGAGGGCAGGGGTTGATTCACCC. It translates to CAWRAGVDSP. The complete CDR3 reads CAWRAGVDSPLHF. The full variable domain, in which reference TRBV30 and TRBJ1-6 provide the parts outside the CDR3, is SQTIHQWPATLVQPVGSPLSLECTVEGTSNPNLYWYRQAAGRGLQLLFYSVGIGQISSEVPQNLSASRPQDRQFILSSKKLLLSDSGFYLCAWRAGVDSPLHFGNGTRLTVT.

This clone was observed many times. The CDR3 loop is CASSLRGPQHF. CDR3 DNA (partial): TGTGCCAGCAGCTTGAGAGGTCCC. V usage is TRBV5-4 and J usage is TRBJ1-5; no clear D gene. The read comes to an end 3 residues before the CDR3 does, leaving the germline J gene to fill in the end. CDR3 length: 11 amino acids. CDR1 SGHNT and CDR2 YYREEE come from the germline V gene (reference sequence).

There are many counts of this clone. The read falls 3 residues short of the CDR3 end, and the missing part is taken from the germline J gene. This chain connects TRBV5-1 to TRBJ2-2; tentatively, D is TRBD1 (5 bases). From germline, CDR1 is SGHRS and CDR2 YFSETQ. The V end lost 0 bases, the J end lost 5 bases, and 11 bases lay between the germline ends. The CDR3 is 15 amino acids. This CDR3 is CASSLDMAGTGELFF. CDR3 DNA, as far as it was read: TGCGCCAGCAGCTTGGATATGGCAGGGACCGGGGAG.

Ten or more counts support this clone. The read comes to an end 3 residues before the CDR3 does, leaving the germline J gene to fill in the end. V usage is TRBV9 and J usage is TRBJ2-1, with 12 nucleotides matching TRBD1. J gave up 9 bases and V 0 bases, and 4 bases lay outside the gene matches. The CDR3 loop spans 15 amino acids. CDR1 is SGDLS, CDR2 YYNGEE, per germline. The CDR3 here is CASSVGGTGGSEQFF. Partial CDR3 DNA: TGTGCCAGCAGCGTAGGGGGGACAGGGGGCAGTGAG.

This clone was seen many times. The read ends 3 residues early relative to the CDR3; the germline J gene fills the gap. The V and J genes are TRBV19 and TRBJ1-1; D is uncertain. In germline, CDR1 is LNHDA, CDR2 SQIVND (reference sequence). Trimming removed 7 bases at V and 0 bases at J, with 15 bases between. The CDR3 contains 15 residues. The CDR3 loop reads CASKRLEKMNTEAFF. Partial CDR3 DNA: TGTGCCAGTAAAAGACTCGAAAAAATGAACACTGAA.

This clone occurred many times. The read comes to an end 3 residues before the CDR3 does, leaving the germline J gene to fill in the end. V and J are TRBV20-1 and TRBJ2-1; possibly TRBD2 for D (6 bases). Between the trimmed V and J ends, which lost 6 bases and 9 bases, there was a span of 18 bases. CDR1 and CDR2 (germline): DFQATT, SNEGSKA (reference sequence). The CDR3 is made up of 13 amino acids. CDR3 bases read: TGCAGTGCCCCCCGGGGGAGCGTCAGTGAG. Its translation is CSAPRGSVSE. The whole CDR3 sequence is CSAPRGSVSEQFF.

This clone was seen many times. The DNA ends 3 residues before the CDR3 does, and the rest of the CDR3 is filled in from the germline J gene. V is TRBV2 and J is TRBJ2-3, with D maybe TRBD2 (5 bases). The CDR3 length is 15 residues. Germline V lookup: CDR1 SNHLY, CDR2 FYNNEI. V lost 3 bases and J 6 bases, leaving 16 bases between the germline ends. The sequenced part of the CDR3 DNA is TGTGCCAGCAGTGAGGCAGGACTCCCCATTGATACG. Translated, it gives CASSEAGLPIDT. The complete CDR3 sequence is CASSEAGLPIDTQYF.

This clone showed up many times. The CDR3 goes on 3 residues after the read ends, and that part is filled in from the germline J gene. This sequence joins TRBV6-1 and TRBJ1-5, with D uncertain. Germline V gives CDR1 MNHNS, CDR2 SASEGT. The CDR3 has 16 amino acids. V was shortened by 1 base and J by 0 bases, with 10 bases between the two germline ends. The chain's CDR3 is CASSEGAINSNQPQHF. The sequenced CDR3 bases are TGTGCCAGCAGTGAAGGAGCCATTAATAGCAATCAGCCC.

Ten or more counts support this clone. With the read ending 3 residues before the CDR3 end, the germline J gene is used to fill in that end. The chain links TRBV28 to TRBJ1-6; 8 bases line up with TRBD1. Germline CDR1 MDHEN, CDR2 SYDVKM. Losses at the gene ends were 4 bases for V and 8 bases for J; bases not matched to a gene: 7. This CDR3 is 15 amino acids long. Here the CDR3 reads CASSSPDRVDSPLHF. The part of the CDR3 DNA that was read is TGTGCCAGCAGTTCCCCGGACAGGGTCGATTCACCC.

Notes on this clone: The observed sequence ends 3 residues before the CDR3 terminus, with the missing tail filled in from the germline J gene. This sequence joins TRBV7-9 and TRBJ1-5; D uncertain. Looked up from germline, CDR1 is SEHNR and CDR2 is FQNEAQ (reference sequence). The CDR3 runs 15 residues. Trimming left V 3 bases short and J 0 bases short, with 9 bases between. The CDR3 bases that were read are TGTGCCAGCAGCTTGCGGGGAGATAGCAATCAGCCC. This codes for CASSLRGDSNQP. The whole CDR3 region reads CASSLRGDSNQPQHF.

The sample holds many counts of this clone. The CDR3 here is CASRSYGTIYGEQFF. The part of the CDR3 DNA that was read is TGTGCCAGCCGGAGCTACGGGACTATTTACGGTGAG. J is TRBJ2-1 and V is TRBV11-3, with 7 nucleotides matching TRBD2. The CDR3 extends 3 residues past the end of the read, so its final part is completed from the germline J gene. After removal of 8 bases from V and 9 bases from J, the junction contained 16 bases not matched to a gene. CDR1 and CDR2 from the germline V gene are SGHNT and YENEEA. The length of the CDR3 is 15 residues.

This clone was counted at least ten times. The CDR3 goes on 3 residues after the read ends, and that part is filled in from the germline J gene. V gene TRBV20-1 combines with J gene TRBJ1-4; D is possibly TRBD1 (6 bases). The germline gives CDR1 DFQATT, CDR2 SNEGSKA (reference sequence). The CDR3 is 13 residues long. Trimming cost V 4 bases and J 7 bases, with 13 bases left between them. CDR3 DNA (partial): TGCAGTGCTAAGGGGGGGAGACGTGAAAAA. Protein: CSAKGGRREK. The complete CDR3 sequence is CSAKGGRREKLFF.

Many counts were recorded for this clone. Sequencing ends 3 residues short of the CDR3 end; the germline J gene provides the rest. The chain links TRBV7-2 to TRBJ1-3; unclear D gene. The CDR3 covers 15 residues. CDR1 is SGHTA and CDR2 is FQGNSA in the germline V gene. V was cut by 3 bases and J by 0 bases, with 9 bases left in between. The CDR3 region is CASSFLVGSGNTIYF. The sequenced CDR3 bases are TGTGCCAGCAGCTTCCTAGTAGGCTCTGGAAACACC. The variable domain in full, with the rest retrieved from reference TRBV7-2 and TRBJ1-3, is GAGVSQSPSNKVTEKGKDVELRCDPISGHTALYWYRQSLGQGLEFLIYFQGNSAPDKSGLPSDRFSAERTGGSVSTLTIQRTQQEDSAVYLCASSFLVGSGNTIYFGEGSWLTVV.

This clone was seen ten or more times. Read coverage stops 3 residues before the CDR3 terminus; the germline J gene supplies the remainder. V usage is TRBV30 and J usage is TRBJ1-1; D is ambiguous. V was cut by 3 bases and J by 1 base, with 12 bases left in between. The CDR3 extends over 14 amino acids. Germline-derived CDR1 and CDR2 are GTSNPN and SVGIG (reference sequence). CDR3: CAWSFEVSNTEAFF. Incomplete CDR3 DNA: TGTGCCTGGAGCTTCGAGGTTTCGAACACTGAA.

This clone was seen only a few times. The read gets to within 3 residues of the CDR3 end, and the germline J gene fills in the rest. The V and J genes are TRBV5-1 and TRBJ1-2, with D possibly matching TRBD1 (6 bases). There are 14 residues in the CDR3. Trimming pared 1 base from V and 2 bases from J, leaving 9 bases between. CDR1 and CDR2 from the germline V gene are SGHRS and YFSETQ. The CDR3 region is CASSLLDSNYGYTF. The sequenced CDR3 bases are TGCGCCAGCAGCTTGCTGGACAGCAACTATGGC.

This clone was seen at least ten times. The CDR3 is cut off 3 residues early in the read; its end comes from the germline J gene. The chain links TRBV5-1 to TRBJ1-6; D unresolved. This CDR3 is built from 15 residues. Trimming shortened V by 0 bases and J by 8 bases, and 12 bases separated the two germline ends. CDR1 SGHRS and CDR2 YFSETQ come from the germline V gene. CDR3 protein: CASSLDSAGDSPLHF. The covered CDR3 bases are TGCGCCAGCAGCTTGGATAGCGCCGGAGATTCACCC. Using reference TRBV5-1 and TRBJ1-6 for the parts outside the CDR3, the full variable domain is KAGVTQTPRYLIKTRGQQVTLSCSPISGHRSVSWYQQTPGQGLQFLFEYFSETQRNKGNFPGRFSGRQFSNSRSEMNVSTLELGDSALYLCASSLDSAGDSPLHFGNGTRLTVT.

This clone appeared many times. With the read ending 3 residues before the CDR3 end, the germline J gene is used to fill in that end. The chain carries TRBV4-1 and TRBJ2-1, with TRBD2 identical over 11 bases. The germline CDR1 and CDR2 sequences are MGHRA and YSYEKL. The CDR3 sequence is 18 residues long. The V segment lost 4 bases and the J segment 5 bases; nucleotides outside the gene matches: 13. CDR3 DNA (partial): TGCGCCAGCAGCCCACACATTACCACTAGCGGGGGTAACAATGAG. Translating it yields CASSPHITTSGGNNE. The CDR3, in full, reads CASSPHITTSGGNNEQFF.

The sample holds many counts of this clone. This CDR3 is CASSPTSGDSLTQYF. Incomplete CDR3 DNA: TGCGCCAGCAGCCCCACTAGCGGAGACTCACTTACG. V is TRBV5-1 and J is TRBJ2-3, with 8 bases lining up with TRBD2. The CDR3 end falls 3 residues outside the read, so it is completed with the germline J gene. The CDR3 consists of 15 residues. Losses at the gene ends were 4 bases for V and 8 bases for J; bases not matched to a gene: 12. From germline, CDR1 is SGHRS and CDR2 YFSETQ. Based on the CDR3 plus reference TRBV5-1 and TRBJ2-3, the full variable domain is KAGVTQTPRYLIKTRGQQVTLSCSPISGHRSVSWYQQTPGQGLQFLFEYFSETQRNKGNFPGRFSGRQFSNSRSEMNVSTLELGDSALYLCASSPTSGDSLTQYFGPGTRLTVL.